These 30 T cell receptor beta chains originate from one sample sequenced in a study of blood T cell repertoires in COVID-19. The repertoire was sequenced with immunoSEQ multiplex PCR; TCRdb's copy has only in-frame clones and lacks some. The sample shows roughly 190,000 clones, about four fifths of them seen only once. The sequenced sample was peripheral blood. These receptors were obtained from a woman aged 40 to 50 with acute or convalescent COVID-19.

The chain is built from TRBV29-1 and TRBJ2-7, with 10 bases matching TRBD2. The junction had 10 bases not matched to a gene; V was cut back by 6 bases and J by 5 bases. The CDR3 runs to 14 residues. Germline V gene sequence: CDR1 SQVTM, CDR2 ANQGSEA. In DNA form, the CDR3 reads TGCAGCGTGGGGACCACTAGCGGGGCTCACGAGCAGTACTTC. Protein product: CSVGTTSGAHEQYF.

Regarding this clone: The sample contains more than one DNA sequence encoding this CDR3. In nucleotides, the CDR3 is TGTGCCAGCAGCTTAACAGCAACTAATGAAAAACTGTTTTTT. Amino acid sequence: CASSLTATNEKLFF. The chain combines TRBV7-9 with TRBJ1-4, with D hard to call. This CDR3 region has 14 residues. Per germline, CDR1 SEHNR and CDR2 FQNEAQ (reference sequence). V lost 2 bases and J lost 0, with 4 bases in between.

The CDR3: CASSSGQGAFGTEAFF. The CDR3 region has the DNA TGTGCCAGCAGCTCCGGACAGGGGGCCTTTGGAACTGAAGCTTTCTTT. The chain joins TRBV5-4 to TRBJ1-1; TRBD1 agrees at 11 bases. The CDR3 consists of 16 residues. The germline CDR1 and CDR2 sequences are SGHNT and YYREEE (reference sequence). V lost 3 bases and J lost 5; bases outside the gene matches: 9.

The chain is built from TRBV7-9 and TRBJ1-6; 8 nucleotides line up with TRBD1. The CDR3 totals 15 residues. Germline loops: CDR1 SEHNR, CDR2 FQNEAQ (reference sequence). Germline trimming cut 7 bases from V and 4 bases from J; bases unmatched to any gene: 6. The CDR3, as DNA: TGTGCCAGCAACACAGGACAGGGTTATAATTCACCCCTCCACTTT. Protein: CASNTGQGYNSPLHF.

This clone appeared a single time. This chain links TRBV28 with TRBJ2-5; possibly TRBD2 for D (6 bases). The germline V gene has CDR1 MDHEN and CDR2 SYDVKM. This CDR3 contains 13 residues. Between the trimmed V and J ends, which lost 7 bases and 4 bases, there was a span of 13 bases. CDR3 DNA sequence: TGTGCCAGCATGCTGGGGGGTGGAGAGACCCAGTACTTC. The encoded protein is CASMLGGGETQYF.

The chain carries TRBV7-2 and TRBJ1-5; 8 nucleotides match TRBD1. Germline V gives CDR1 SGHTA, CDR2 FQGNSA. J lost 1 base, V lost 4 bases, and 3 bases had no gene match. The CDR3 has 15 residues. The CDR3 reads CASSSRTGSNQPQHF. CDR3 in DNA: TGTGCCAGCAGCTCCAGGACAGGGAGCAATCAGCCCCAGCATTTT. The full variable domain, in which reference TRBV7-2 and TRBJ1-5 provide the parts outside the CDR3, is GAGVSQSPSNKVTEKGKDVELRCDPISGHTALYWYRQSLGQGLEFLIYFQGNSAPDKSGLPSDRFSAERTGGSVSTLTIQRTQQEDSAVYLCASSSRTGSNQPQHFGDGTRLSIL.

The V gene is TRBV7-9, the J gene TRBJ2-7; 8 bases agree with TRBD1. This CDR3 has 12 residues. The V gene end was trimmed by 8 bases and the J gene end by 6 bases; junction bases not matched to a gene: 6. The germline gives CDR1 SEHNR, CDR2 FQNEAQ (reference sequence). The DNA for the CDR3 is TGTGCCAGCGCGGGACAGGACGGCGAGCAGTACTTC. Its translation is CASAGQDGEQYF.

CDR3 region: CASSLGLAGVGNIQYF. CDR3 nucleotide sequence: TGCGCCAGCAGCCTAGGACTAGCGGGAGTCGGGAACATTCAGTACTTC. The J gene is TRBJ2-4, the V gene TRBV5-1; 13 nucleotides match TRBD2. CDR1 is SGHRS and CDR2 is YFSETQ in the germline V gene. CDR3 length: 16 amino acids. Trimming took 4 bases from V and 7 from J; bases not matched to a gene: 8. The whole variable domain, filled in from reference TRBV5-1 and TRBJ2-4, reads KAGVTQTPRYLIKTRGQQVTLSCSPISGHRSVSWYQQTPGQGLQFLFEYFSETQRNKGNFPGRFSGRQFSNSRSEMNVSTLELGDSALYLCASSLGLAGVGNIQYFGAGTRLSVL.

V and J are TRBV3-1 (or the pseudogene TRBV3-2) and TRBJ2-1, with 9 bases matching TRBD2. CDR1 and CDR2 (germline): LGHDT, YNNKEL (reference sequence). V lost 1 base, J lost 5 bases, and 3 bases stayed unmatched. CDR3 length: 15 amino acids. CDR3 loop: CASSQGLAGNNEQFF. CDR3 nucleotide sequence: TGTGCCAGCAGCCAAGGCCTAGCGGGAAACAATGAGCAGTTCTTC.

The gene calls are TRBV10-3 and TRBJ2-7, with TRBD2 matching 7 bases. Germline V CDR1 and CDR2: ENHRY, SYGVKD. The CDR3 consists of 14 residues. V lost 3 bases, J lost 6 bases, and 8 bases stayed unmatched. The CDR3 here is CAISEVSGGSEQYF. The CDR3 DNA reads TGTGCCATCAGTGAAGTTTCGGGAGGTTCCGAGCAGTACTTC.

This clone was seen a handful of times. The CDR3 sequence: CASSLGAAREAFF. The DNA of the CDR3 is TGTGCCAGCAGCTTAGGGGCCGCTCGTGAAGCTTTCTTT. The V and J genes are TRBV7-6 and TRBJ1-1; D gene uncertain. V lost 1 base to trimming and J lost 7 bases, with 10 bases between them. CDR1 is SGHVS and CDR2 is FNYEAQ in the germline V gene. The CDR3 contains 13 residues.

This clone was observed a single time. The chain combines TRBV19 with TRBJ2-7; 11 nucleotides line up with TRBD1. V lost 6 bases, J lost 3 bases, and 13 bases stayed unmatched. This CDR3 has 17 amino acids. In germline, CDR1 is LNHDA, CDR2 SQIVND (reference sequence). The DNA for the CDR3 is TGTGCCAGTAGCGCGGGGACAGGGGGTTTTAATTTCTACGAGCAGTACTTC. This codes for CASSAGTGGFNFYEQYF.

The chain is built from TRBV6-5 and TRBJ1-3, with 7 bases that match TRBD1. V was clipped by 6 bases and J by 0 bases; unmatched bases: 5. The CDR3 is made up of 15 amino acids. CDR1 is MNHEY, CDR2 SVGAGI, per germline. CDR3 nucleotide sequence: TGTGCCAGCAGGGTACAGGGGTCCTCTGGAAACACCATATATTTT. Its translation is CASRVQGSSGNTIYF.

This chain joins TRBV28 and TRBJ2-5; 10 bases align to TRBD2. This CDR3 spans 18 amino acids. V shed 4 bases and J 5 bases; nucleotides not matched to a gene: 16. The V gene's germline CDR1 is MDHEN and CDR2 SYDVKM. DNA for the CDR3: TGTGCCAGCAGTTCCCCCTTTACTAGCGGGGAGGGGGGGGAGACCCAGTACTTC. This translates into CASSSPFTSGEGGETQYF.

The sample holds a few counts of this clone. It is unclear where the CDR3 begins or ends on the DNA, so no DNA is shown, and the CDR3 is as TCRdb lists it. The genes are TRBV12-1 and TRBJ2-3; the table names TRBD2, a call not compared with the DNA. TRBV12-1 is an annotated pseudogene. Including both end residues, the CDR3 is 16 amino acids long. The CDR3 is CASSFPVAGGTDTQYF.

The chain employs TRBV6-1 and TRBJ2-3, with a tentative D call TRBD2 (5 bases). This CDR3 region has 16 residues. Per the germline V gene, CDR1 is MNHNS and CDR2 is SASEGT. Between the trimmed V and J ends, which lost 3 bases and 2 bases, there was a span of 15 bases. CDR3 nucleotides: TGTGCCAGCAGTGACAGACGGGGAACCCTCACAGATACGCAGTATTTT. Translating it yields CASSDRRGTLTDTQYF.

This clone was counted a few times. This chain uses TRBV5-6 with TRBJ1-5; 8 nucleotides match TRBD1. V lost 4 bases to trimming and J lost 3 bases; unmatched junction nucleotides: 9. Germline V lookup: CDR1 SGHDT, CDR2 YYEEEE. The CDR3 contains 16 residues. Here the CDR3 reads CASSLKRTGNNQPQHF. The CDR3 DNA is TGTGCCAGCAGCCTGAAACGGACAGGGAACAATCAGCCCCAGCATTTT.

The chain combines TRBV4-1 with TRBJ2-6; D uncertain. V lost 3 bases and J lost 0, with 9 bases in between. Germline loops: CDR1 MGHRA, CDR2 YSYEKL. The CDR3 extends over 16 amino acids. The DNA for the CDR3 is TGCGCCAGCAGCCATGACACCTTCTCTGGGGCCAACGTCCTGACTTTC. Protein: CASSHDTFSGANVLTF.

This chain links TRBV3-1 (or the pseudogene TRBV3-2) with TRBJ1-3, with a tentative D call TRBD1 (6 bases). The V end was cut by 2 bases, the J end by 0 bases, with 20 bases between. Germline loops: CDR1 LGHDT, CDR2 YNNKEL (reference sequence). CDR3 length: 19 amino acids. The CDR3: CASSQRGALTGRSGNTIYF. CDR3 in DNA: TGTGCCAGCAGCCAACGAGGCGCTTTGACAGGACGCTCTGGAAACACCATATATTTT.

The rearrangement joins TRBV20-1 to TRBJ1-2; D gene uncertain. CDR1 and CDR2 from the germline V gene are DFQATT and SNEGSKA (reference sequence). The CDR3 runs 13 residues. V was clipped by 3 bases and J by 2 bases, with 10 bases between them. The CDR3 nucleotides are TGCAGTGCTAGTGAGCAGGTCAACTATGGCTACACCTTC. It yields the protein CSASEQVNYGYTF.

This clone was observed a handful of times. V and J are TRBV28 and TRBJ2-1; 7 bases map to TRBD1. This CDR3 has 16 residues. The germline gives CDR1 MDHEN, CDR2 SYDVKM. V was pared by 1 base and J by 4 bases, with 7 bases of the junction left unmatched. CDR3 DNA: TGTGCCAGCAGTTTATATCGGGACAGATTTTACAATGAGCAGTTCTTC. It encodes CASSLYRDRFYNEQFF.

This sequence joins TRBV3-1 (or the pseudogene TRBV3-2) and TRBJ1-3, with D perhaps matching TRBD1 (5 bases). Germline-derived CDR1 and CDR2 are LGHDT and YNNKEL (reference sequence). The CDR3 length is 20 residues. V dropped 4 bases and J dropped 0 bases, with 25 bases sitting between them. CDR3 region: CASSRWVGDQGSDSGNTIYF. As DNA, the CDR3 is TGTGCCAGCAGCCGCTGGGTCGGCGACCAGGGCTCCGACTCTGGAAACACCATATATTTT.

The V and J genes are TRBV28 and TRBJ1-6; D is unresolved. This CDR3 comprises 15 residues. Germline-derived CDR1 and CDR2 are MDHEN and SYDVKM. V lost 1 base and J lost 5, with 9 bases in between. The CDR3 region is CASSLYTGDNSPLHF. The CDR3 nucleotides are TGTGCCAGCAGTTTATACACGGGTGATAATTCACCCCTCCACTTT.

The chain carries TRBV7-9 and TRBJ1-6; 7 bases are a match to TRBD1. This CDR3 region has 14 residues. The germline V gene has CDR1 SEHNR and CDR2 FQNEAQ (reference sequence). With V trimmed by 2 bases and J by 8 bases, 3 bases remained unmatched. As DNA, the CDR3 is TGTGCCAGCAGCTTACGGGACAGTGATTCACCCCTCCACTTT. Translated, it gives CASSLRDSDSPLHF.

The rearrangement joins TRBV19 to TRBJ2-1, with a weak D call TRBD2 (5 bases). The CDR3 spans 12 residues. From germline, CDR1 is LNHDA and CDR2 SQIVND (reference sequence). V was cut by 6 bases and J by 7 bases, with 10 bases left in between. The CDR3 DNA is TGTGCCAGTAGCCGGACTTGGAATGAGCAGTTCTTC. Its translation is CASSRTWNEQFF. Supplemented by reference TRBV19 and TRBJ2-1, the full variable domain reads DGGITQSPKYLFRKEGQNVTLSCEQNLNHDAMYWYRQDPGQGLRLIYYSQIVNDFQKGDIAEGYSVSREKKESFPLTVTSAQKNPTAFYLCASSRTWNEQFFGPGTRLTVL.

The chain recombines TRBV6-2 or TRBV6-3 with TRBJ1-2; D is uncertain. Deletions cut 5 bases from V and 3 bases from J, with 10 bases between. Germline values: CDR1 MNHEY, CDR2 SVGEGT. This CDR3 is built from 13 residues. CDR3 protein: CASSDKIHYGYTF. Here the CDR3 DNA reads TGTGCCAGCAGTGACAAGATTCACTATGGCTACACCTTC.

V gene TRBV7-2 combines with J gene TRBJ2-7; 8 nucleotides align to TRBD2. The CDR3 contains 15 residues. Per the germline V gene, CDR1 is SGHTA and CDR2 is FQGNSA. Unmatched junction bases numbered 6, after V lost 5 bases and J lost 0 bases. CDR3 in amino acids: CASSPAGGSSYEQYF. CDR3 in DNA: TGTGCCAGCAGCCCCGCGGGGGGCAGCTCCTACGAGCAGTACTTC.

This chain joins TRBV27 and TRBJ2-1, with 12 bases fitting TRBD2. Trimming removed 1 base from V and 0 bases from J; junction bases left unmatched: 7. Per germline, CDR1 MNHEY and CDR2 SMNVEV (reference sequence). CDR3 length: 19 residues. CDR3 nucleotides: TGTGCCAGCAGTTTATTGGGACTAGCGGGCCTAAGCTCCTACAATGAGCAGTTCTTC. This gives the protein CASSLLGLAGLSSYNEQFF.

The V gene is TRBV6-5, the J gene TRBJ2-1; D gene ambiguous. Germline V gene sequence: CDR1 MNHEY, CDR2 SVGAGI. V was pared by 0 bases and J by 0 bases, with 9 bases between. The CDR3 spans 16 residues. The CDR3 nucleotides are TGTGCCAGCAGTTACTCGATCGGTCCCTCCTACAATGAGCAGTTCTTC. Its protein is CASSYSIGPSYNEQFF.

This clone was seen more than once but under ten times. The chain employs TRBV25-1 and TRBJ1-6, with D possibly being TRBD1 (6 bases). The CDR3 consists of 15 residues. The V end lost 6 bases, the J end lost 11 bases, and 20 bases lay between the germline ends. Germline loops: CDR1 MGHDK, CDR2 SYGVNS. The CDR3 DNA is TGTGCCAGCAGCCACTTCCCTCGGGACATGCCACCCCTCCACTTT. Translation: CASSHFPRDMPPLHF.